The rows below give T cell receptor beta chains drawn from one sample of a study of blood T cells in healthy people across ages. From the 5' RACE reads, TCRdb called clonotypes with MiXCR, one entry per CDR3 protein. The sample consists of over 500,000 distinct CDR3 sequences, roughly a quarter of them appearing once. These same records also appear under a second study, on T cells of mothers and their children.

Sequenced sample: blood. The receptors derive from a boy younger than 10 in good health. Each CDR3 is given with its conserved first and last residue. A D gene is named only where the DNA matches it firmly. Expanded clones are given a class, and other clones once, few, many or no size at all.

TRBV7-7	TRBD2	TRBJ2-5	NA	12	CASSAGGETQYF	TGTGCTAGCAGTGCGGGGGGTGAGACCCAGTACTTC
TRBV12-5	NA	TRBJ1-4	few	15	CASGLVLRGGEKLFF	TGTGCTAGTGGTTTGGTACTCCGGGGTGGTGAAAAACTGTTTTTT
TRBV3-1	TRBD2	TRBJ2-5	NA	16	CASSETSGGPRETQYF	TGTGCCAGCAGCGAGACTAGCGGGGGGCCGAGGGAGACCCAGTACTTC
TRBV18	NA	TRBJ2-5	NA	18	CASSPPVGQGLSQETQYF	TGTGCCAGCTCACCACCGGTCGGGCAGGGATTGTCCCAAGAGACCCAGTACTTC
TRBV5-1	NA	TRBJ2-2	few	15	CASSLGQGSAGELFF	TGCGCCAGCAGCTTGGGCCAGGGGAGCGCCGGGGAGCTGTTTTTT
TRBV7-3	TRBD1	TRBJ2-2	NA	13	CASSSDRSGELFF	TGTGCCAGCAGCTCGGACAGGTCCGGGGAGCTGTTTTTT
TRBV28	NA	TRBJ1-3	NA	15	CASTVGQRSGNTIYF	TGTGCCAGCACCGTGGGGCAACGCTCTGGAAACACCATATATTTT
TRBV7-9	NA	TRBJ1-2	once	17	CASSFSHRVRLLDGYTF	TGTGCCAGCAGCTTTTCCCACAGGGTGCGGCTTTTGGATGGCTACACCTTC
TRBV19	NA	TRBJ2-3	NA	15	CASKRVAESTDTQYF	TGTGCCAGTAAACGGGTAGCGGAGAGCACAGATACGCAGTATTTT
TRBV20-1	NA	TRBJ2-7	NA	18	CSARGSGQGSTLKYEQYF	TGCAGTGCTAGAGGTTCAGGACAAGGATCAACCCTGAAATACGAGCAGTACTTC
TRBV12-3/TRBV12-4	NA	TRBJ2-3	few	12	CASSYTGDTQYF	TGTGCCAGCAGCTACACAGGGGATACGCAGTATTTT
TRBV12-3/TRBV12-4	NA	TRBJ1-4	many	13	CASSGTAGEKLFF	TGTGCCAGCAGTGGAACGGCGGGGGAAAAACTGTTTTTT
TRBV18	NA	TRBJ2-1	few	14	CASGFSAAYNEQFF	TGTGCCAGCGGGTTTTCAGCAGCATACAATGAGCAGTTCTTC
TRBV7-9	TRBD2	TRBJ2-3	many	15	CASRPLAGGTDTQYF	TGTGCCAGCAGACCACTAGCGGGGGGCACAGATACGCAGTATTTT
TRBV11-2	NA	TRBJ2-2	few	15	CASSLGRQNTGELFF	TGTGCCAGCAGCTTAGGGAGGCAGAACACCGGGGAGCTGTTTTTT
TRBV6-5	NA	TRBJ2-7	NA	15	CASSYSRGLSVEQYF	TGTGCCAGCAGTTACTCGCGGGGGCTATCTGTCGAGCAGTACTTC
TRBV6-5	TRBD1	TRBJ2-5	NA	14	CASSYSMTGETQYF	TGTGCCAGCAGTTACTCGATGACAGGGGAGACCCAGTACTTC
TRBV3-1	NA	TRBJ1-5	NA	14	CASSESRGHQPQHF	TGTGCCAGCAGCGAGTCCAGGGGTCATCAGCCCCAGCATTTT
TRBV5-5	NA	TRBJ1-5	NA	14	CASSLLEGNQPQHF	TGTGCCAGCAGCTTGTTGGAAGGGAATCAGCCCCAGCATTTT
TRBV7-9	NA	TRBJ2-3	NA	16	CASSFSADSSTDTQYF	TGTGCCAGCAGCTTTTCCGCGGACAGCAGCACAGATACACAGTATTTT
TRBV7-6	TRBD2	TRBJ2-7	NA	15	CASSPWAGVTYEQYF	TGTGCCAGCAGCCCCTGGGCGGGAGTCACCTACGAGCAGTACTTC
TRBV12-3/TRBV12-4	NA	TRBJ1-1	few	13	CASSPRRPREAFF	TGTGCCAGCAGTCCCCGGAGACCCCGTGAAGCTTTCTTT